The present entry profiles one T cell receptor (beta chain) with its context. Its antigen is not known. Looked up from germline, CDR1 is MNHNS and CDR2 is SASEGT. This CDR3 has 13 residues. Trimming shortened V by 1 base and J by 5 bases, and 9 bases separated the two germline ends. This sample was included in a study of long-term antiretroviral therapy in people with HIV. Study-level background: Samples from the earliest time points predate the 2015 immediate-ART recommendation by about a decade. Study-level findings and limits: Whichever time point was examined, clones expanded before ART dominated the repertoire. Diversity rose after ART but stayed below transplant donor controls.

immunoSEQ v3.0 was run at survey level. It was roughly 40,000-50,000 T-cell genomes per sample that sequencing targeted. Profiling relied on immunoSEQ multiplex PCR, and the TCRdb table lists in-frame clones only, not all of them. The top ten hold roughly 9% of the sample, which has nearly 30,000 clones, 85% to 90% seen once. The source is a middle-aged man with HIV. The rearrangement joins TRBV6-1 to TRBJ2-7; D gene uncertain. Sequencing used unsorted PBMCs, obtained 3.2 years before starting antiretroviral therapy. This CDR3 is CASSEGALDEQYF. As DNA, the CDR3 is TGTGCCAGCAGTGAAGGTGCCCTCGACGAGCAGTACTTC.